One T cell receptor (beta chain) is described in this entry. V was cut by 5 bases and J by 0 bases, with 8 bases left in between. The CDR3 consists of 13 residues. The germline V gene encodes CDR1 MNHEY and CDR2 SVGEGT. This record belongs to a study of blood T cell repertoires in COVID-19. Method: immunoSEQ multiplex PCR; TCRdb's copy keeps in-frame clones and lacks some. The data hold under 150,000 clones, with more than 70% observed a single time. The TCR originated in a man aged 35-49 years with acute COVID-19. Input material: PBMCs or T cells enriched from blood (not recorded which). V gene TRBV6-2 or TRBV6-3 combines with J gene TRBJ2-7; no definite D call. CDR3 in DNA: TGTGCCAGCAGTAAGACAACCTCCTACGAGCAGTACTTC. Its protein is CASSKTTSYEQYF.